This TCR beta chain was captured by sequencing in a study of T cell responses to AZD1222 COVID-19 vaccine. Study-wide background: The analysis combined second doses at about 4 or about 12 weeks.

The table came from immunoSEQ multiplex PCR; TCRdb's copy has only in-frame clones and leaves some out. The data hold some 120,000 clones, with about 90% observed a single time. This CDR3 spans 16 amino acids. Looked up from germline, CDR1 is MGHRA and CDR2 is YSYEKL. V lost 3 bases to trimming and J lost 2 bases, with 14 bases between them. Comment on this clone: Its antigen is currently unknown.

The study's findings and limits: Donors were largely white British and mainly female; clonal diversity was possibly underestimated. Regions left unmutated in variants are reportedly the target of nearly half of spike-specific TCRs.

The sequences come from peripheral blood, collected on day 0 of AZD1222 vaccination. The source is an adult in good health. The rearrangement links TRBV4-1 to TRBJ1-5; TRBD1 is a possible D gene (5 bases). The DNA for the CDR3 is TGCGCCAGCAGCCACACAGGCTCGGGGCGCAATCAGCCCCAGCATTTT. Amino acid sequence: CASSHTGSGRNQPQHF.